Shown below are 15 T cell receptor beta chains from a single sample sequenced in a study of cytotoxic CD8 clonotypes in ibrutinib-treated CLL. This table comes from immunoSEQ multiplex PCR, and its TCRdb copy is limited to in-frame clones, with some not included. The data show around 27,000 clones, with roughly 50% seen just once and around 5% held by the top ten. The material sequenced was PBMCs, taken before ibrutinib treatment. These receptors came from a human donor with chronic lymphocytic leukemia.

The genes are TRBV27 and TRBJ1-1; D call uncertain. V was pared by 0 bases and J by 1 base, with 12 bases between. Germline V lookup: CDR1 MNHEY, CDR2 SMNVEV (reference sequence). The CDR3 consists of 16 residues. This chain's CDR3 is CASSLSLGYRNTEAFF. Here the CDR3 DNA reads TGTGCCAGCAGTTTATCGCTCGGGTACAGGAACACTGAAGCTTTCTTT.

The chain uses TRBV9 and TRBJ1-1; tentative D call: TRBD1 (6 bases). The CDR3 sequence is 15 residues long. The V gene lost 0 bases and the J gene lost 0 bases, with 9 bases spanning the gap. The germline CDR1 and CDR2 sequences are SGDLS and YYNGEE. CDR3: CASSVDEGVNTEAFF. CDR3 DNA: TGTGCCAGCAGCGTAGACGAGGGGGTGAACACTGAAGCTTTCTTT.

This clone was counted a few times. The V and J genes are TRBV19 and TRBJ1-1; D call uncertain. CDR3 length: 14 amino acids. The V and J ends lost 6 bases and 1 base respectively, with 12 bases between them. Per germline, CDR1 LNHDA and CDR2 SQIVND (reference sequence). CDR3 DNA sequence: TGTGCCAGTAGCCCGCATGTTCAGAACACTGAAGCTTTCTTT. Its translation is CASSPHVQNTEAFF.

This sequence joins TRBV5-6 and TRBJ1-2; D is unclear. There are 16 residues in the CDR3. V lost 0 bases to trimming and J lost 1 base, with 13 bases between them. Germline CDR1 SGHDT, CDR2 YYEEEE. In nucleotides, the CDR3 is TGTGCCAGCAGCTTGGATCGGGGTTGGATTAACTATGGCTACACCTTC. Translating gives CASSLDRGWINYGYTF.

This chain joins TRBV12-5 and TRBJ2-3; maybe TRBD2 (5 bases). In germline, CDR1 is LGHNT, CDR2 FRNRAP. Trimming took 1 base from V and 2 from J, leaving 10 bases between them. The CDR3 sequence is 15 residues long. The CDR3 bases are TGTGCTAGTGGTTTGGGTCTAGCAGACACAGATACGCAGTATTTT. Translating it yields CASGLGLADTDTQYF.

This clone is classed as medium-sized (0.01 to 0.1%). The V and J genes are TRBV10-3 and TRBJ2-7; D is perhaps TRBD1 (5 bases). V lost 4 bases and J lost 6, with 13 bases in between. Germline V CDR1 and CDR2: ENHRY, SYGVKD. This CDR3 is 13 amino acids long. The CDR3 sequence is CAISVAGSGEQYF. Written as DNA, the CDR3 is TGTGCCATCAGTGTCGCAGGGTCCGGCGAGCAGTACTTC.

The chain uses TRBV23-1 and TRBJ2-2, with 8 bases that match TRBD2. TRBV23-1 is given ORF status, its function remaining uncertain. V was pared by 0 bases and J by 4 bases, with 4 bases of the junction left unmatched. CDR3 length equals 16 residues. CDR3 sequence reads: CASSQSERGTTGELFF. The CDR3 DNA reads as TGCGCCAGCAGTCAATCGGAGCGGGGGACCACCGGGGAGCTGTTTTTT.

The rearrangement uses TRBV11-2 and TRBJ2-1, with TRBD2 identical over 9 bases. CDR1 is SGHAT and CDR2 is FQNNGV in the germline V gene. Trimming at V came to 5 bases and at J to 16 bases, leaving 12 bases not matched to a gene. This CDR3 spans 13 amino acids. The CDR3 region is CASSVYGGRAVFF. Here the CDR3 DNA reads TGTGCCAGCAGCGTCTATGGCGGGAGGGCCGTCTTCTTC.

The rearrangement joins TRBV4-1 to TRBJ1-3, with D unclear. Trimming took off 4 bases at V and 2 bases at J, with 15 bases between the two ends. Germline V gene lookup returns CDR1 MGHRA and CDR2 YSYEKL. This CDR3 is 16 amino acids long. CDR3 amino acids: CASSLPWTEPGNTIYF. The CDR3 coding sequence is TGCGCCAGCAGCCTACCGTGGACCGAACCTGGAAACACCATATATTTT.

The V gene is TRBV6-1, the J gene TRBJ2-5, with D hard to call. CDR1 is MNHNS, CDR2 SASEGT, per germline. Deletions cut 1 base from V and 5 bases from J, with 11 bases between. This CDR3 comprises 14 residues. DNA for the CDR3: TGTGCCAGCAGTGAAGGGTTAGGCTTGGAGACCCAGTACTTC. Translation gives CASSEGLGLETQYF.

This clone was detected only a few times. V usage is TRBV27 and J usage is TRBJ2-3, with TRBD2 matching over 11 bases. CDR1 and CDR2 (germline): MNHEY, SMNVEV (reference sequence). Trimming took 4 bases from V and 4 from J; bases not matched to a gene: 10. The CDR3 has 17 residues. CDR3 nucleotides: TGTGCCAGCAGTTCCACGGCTAGCGGGAGGTTCGCAGATACGCAGTATTTT. Its protein product is CASSSTASGRFADTQYF.

This clone came up a few times. The chain employs TRBV6-6 and TRBJ2-7; D tentatively reads TRBD1 or TRBD2 (7 bases each). Germline CDR1 is MNHNY and CDR2 is SVGAGI (reference sequence). V was clipped by 2 bases and J by 3 bases, with 17 bases between them. The CDR3 has 16 residues. CDR3: CASSYLGGTANYEQYF. As DNA, the CDR3 is TGTGCCAGCAGTTACCTCGGGGGGACAGCTAACTACGAGCAGTACTTC.

This clone was detected only a few times. The genes are TRBV7-6 and TRBJ2-6; no clear D. V lost 3 bases to trimming and J lost 0 bases, with 3 bases between them. The CDR3 covers 14 residues. In germline, CDR1 is SGHVS, CDR2 FNYEAQ. CDR3 residues: CASSFSSGANVLTF. The CDR3 bases are TGTGCCAGCAGCTTTAGCTCTGGGGCCAACGTCCTGACTTTC.

This clone is deemed medium-sized. The CDR3 region has the DNA TGTGCCAGCAGTGTTGCGGCAGGGGCCCACTTGGGTAATTCACCCCTCCACTTT. Translating it yields CASSVAAGAHLGNSPLHF. J is TRBJ1-6 and V is TRBV6-1, with TRBD1 as a possible D gene (6 bases). V was cut by 4 bases and J by 6 bases, with 22 bases left in between. The CDR3 covers 18 residues. Germline lookup yields CDR1 MNHNS and CDR2 SASEGT.

The chain links TRBV6-5 to TRBJ1-1; tentative D call: TRBD1 (5 bases). CDR3 length: 13 amino acids. Germline CDR1 is MNHEY and CDR2 is SVGAGI. V was shortened by 7 bases and J by 1 base, with 10 bases between the two germline ends. This CDR3 reads CASMRGANTEAFF. The CDR3 nucleotides read TGTGCCAGCATGAGGGGCGCGAACACTGAAGCTTTCTTT.